Presented here are 22 T cell receptor beta chains from one specimen sequenced in a study of T cells in Graves' hyperthyroidism and ophthalmopathy (dated by TCRdb to the late 2010s). Library preparation used multiplex PCR. TCRdb records Illumina HiSeq 2000 as the sequencer. The TCR beta CDR3 regions were amplified from RNA transcripts. A first-round RT-PCR of the TCR CDR3 used the HTBI primer set with the Qiagen OneStep RT-PCR kit. Through fastp at Q25 and MiXCR, TCRdb rebuilt clones from the public reads, retaining in-frame beta chains. Rows with a matching CDR3 protein are joined into one entry that keeps the most common DNA and genes. For this sample there are over 500,000 distinct CDR3 sequences; roughly 45% appear just once. In total, the top ten clones hold about 45% of the sample. The sample was peripheral blood or thyroid tissue (not recorded which). The origin of the receptors is an adult woman with Graves' disease, either hyperthyroidism or ophthalmopathy (not recorded which).

This clonotype was observed once. The chain links TRBV19 to TRBJ2-7, with D unclear. V gave up 3 bases and J gave up 2 bases, with 14 bases separating them. Germline CDR1 and CDR2: LNHDA and SQIVND (reference sequence). The CDR3 sequence is 15 residues long. CDR3 in DNA: TGTGCCAGTAGTATTATGCTGCAGGAAACCTACGAGCAGTACTTC. The encoded protein is CASSIMLQETYEQYF.

The table lists this clonotype with a few counts. CDR3 coding DNA: TGCAGTGCTGTACGACAGGTATTAACTAACTATGGCTACACCTTC. Translation: CSAVRQVLTNYGYTF. V usage is TRBV20-1 and J usage is TRBJ1-2; D may be TRBD1 (6 bases). Germline values: CDR1 DFQATT, CDR2 SNEGSKA (reference sequence). V was pared by 5 bases and J by 0 bases, with 16 bases between. The length of the CDR3 is 15 residues.

The chain is built from TRBV7-9 and TRBJ1-2; D call uncertain. CDR1 and CDR2 (germline): SEHNR, FQNEAQ (reference sequence). The CDR3 extends over 14 amino acids. Trimming stripped 2 bases from V and 8 bases from J, with 15 bases between. The CDR3: CASSLSPGSGGYTF. CDR3 sequence (DNA): TGTGCCAGCAGCTTATCCCCAGGCAGTGGCGGCTACACCTTC.

V gene TRBV6-5 combines with J gene TRBJ2-2; D not certain. There are 15 residues in the CDR3. V shed 5 bases and J shed 4 bases, with 14 bases lying between them. Germline V lookup: CDR1 MNHEY, CDR2 SVGAGI. DNA for the CDR3: TGTGCCAGCAGTGACGGGTCAATGGGCACCGGGGAGCTGTTTTTT. Its protein product is CASSDGSMGTGELFF.

This clonotype was counted at least ten times. CDR3 residues: CAISESGRNNYGYTF. The CDR3 nucleotides are TGTGCCATCAGTGAGTCGGGCCGCAACAACTATGGCTACACCTTC. The V call is TRBV10-3, the J call TRBJ1-2, with unresolved D. Trimming removed 0 bases at V and 2 bases at J, with 10 bases between. This CDR3 is built from 15 residues. CDR1 and CDR2 from the germline V gene are ENHRY and SYGVKD.

This clonotype was detected ten times or more. The chain employs TRBV29-1 and TRBJ2-5; 8 nucleotides align to TRBD2. CDR1 is SQVTM and CDR2 is ANQGSEA in the germline V gene. V lost 7 bases and J lost 2; bases outside the gene matches: 6. This CDR3 is built from 13 residues. This CDR3 reads CSARLAGQETQYF. CDR3 coding DNA: TGCAGCGCTCGTTTAGCGGGGCAAGAGACCCAGTACTTC.

The chain combines TRBV15 with TRBJ2-7; no clear D gene. Trimming removed 5 bases at V and 2 bases at J, with 19 bases between. Germline V gene lookup returns CDR1 LNHNV and CDR2 YYDKDF (reference sequence). This CDR3 is built from 16 residues. The DNA for the CDR3 is TGTGCCACCAGCGCGCCTACCTCTAGGAATCCCTACGAGCAGTACTTC. Translation: CATSAPTSRNPYEQYF.

The rearrangement uses TRBV29-1 and TRBJ2-7, with 7 bases aligning to TRBD2. J gave up 5 bases and V 8 bases, and 9 bases lay outside the gene matches. Germline V CDR1 and CDR2: SQVTM, ANQGSEA. The CDR3 contains 12 residues. CDR3 loop: CSLYAGADEQYF. The CDR3 nucleotides read TGCAGCTTATACGCGGGAGCCGACGAGCAGTACTTC.

Worth noting for this clonotype: In this CDR3 the conserved last residue, phenylalanine or tryptophan, is missing, so a read error is likely. The CDR3 nucleotides are TGTGCCAGCAGTTTGTCCCTCAACACGGGAAAACTGTTTTTG. Its protein is CASSLSLNTGKLFL. The chain couples TRBV12-3 or TRBV12-4 to TRBJ1-4, with D unresolved. V lost 3 bases and J 10 bases, leaving 15 bases between the germline ends. The CDR3 sequence is 14 residues long.

V is TRBV11-2 and J is TRBJ2-5, with 8 bases identical to TRBD1. CDR1 is SGHAT and CDR2 is FQNNGV in the germline V gene. This CDR3 has 15 amino acids. Trimming took 3 bases from V and 9 from J; bases not matched to a gene: 12. CDR3 coding DNA: TGTGCCAGCAGCTTGTGGGACAGGCTAAATCAGCCCCAGTACTTC. Translation gives CASSLWDRLNQPQYF.

There are a few counts of this clonotype. This may be a read error: a much more frequent sequence differs by one nucleotide. This chain connects TRBV19 to TRBJ1-5; D is possibly TRBD1 (5 bases). With 1 base removed from V and 6 bases from J, the gap between germline ends came to 7 bases. CDR1 LNHDA and CDR2 SQIVND come from the germline V gene (reference sequence). The CDR3 is made up of 13 amino acids. The CDR3: CASSIAGLQPQHF. DNA for the CDR3: TGTGCCAGTAGTATAGCAGGGCTTCAGCCCCAGCATTTT.

The rearrangement uses TRBV19 and TRBJ2-2; 8 bases match TRBD1. The CDR3 covers 16 residues. Germline trimming cut 7 bases from V and 3 bases from J; bases unmatched to any gene: 10. Looked up from germline, CDR1 is LNHDA and CDR2 is SQIVND (reference sequence). The CDR3 loop reads CASTRTGTWYTGELFF. DNA for the CDR3: TGTGCCAGTACCCGGACAGGGACATGGTACACCGGGGAGCTGTTTTTT. The variable domain in full, with the rest retrieved from reference TRBV19 and TRBJ2-2, is DGGITQSPKYLFRKEGQNVTLSCEQNLNHDAMYWYRQDPGQGLRLIYYSQIVNDFQKGDIAEGYSVSREKKESFPLTVTSAQKNPTAFYLCASTRTGTWYTGELFFGEGSRLTVL.

With respect to this clonotype: Since the CDR3 does not end with the conserved phenylalanine or tryptophan, this likely comes from a read error. Because the CDR3's place on the DNA is in doubt, the DNA is left out and the CDR3 is given as listed by TCRdb. The CDR3: CASRGGGQGPLES. The chain couples TRBV6-1 to TRBJ1-2; the table assigns TRBD1, which was not confirmed against the DNA. CDR1 is MNHNS, CDR2 SASEGT, per germline. Both ends counted, the CDR3 spans 13 residues.

In its sample, this clonotype was seen many times. The CDR3 here is CASSSEDQPQHF. CDR3 DNA sequence: TGTGCCAGCAGTTCTGAGGATCAGCCCCAGCATTTT. This chain joins TRBV28 and TRBJ1-5; no reliable D call. V lost 4 bases, J lost 5 bases, and 6 bases lay in between. The germline V gene encodes CDR1 MDHEN and CDR2 SYDVKM. This CDR3 has 12 amino acids. Looking up the rest from reference TRBV28 and TRBJ1-5 gives the full variable domain: DVKVTQSSRYLVKRTGEKVFLECVQDMDHENMFWYRQDPGLGLRLIYFSYDVKMKEKGDIPEGYSVSREKKERFSLILESASTNQTSMYLCASSSEDQPQHFGDGTRLSIL.

J is TRBJ1-5 and V is TRBV29-1; maybe TRBD1 (5 bases). The germline CDR1 and CDR2 sequences are SQVTM and ANQGSEA. CDR3 length equals 11 residues. V gave up 4 bases and J gave up 4 bases, with 5 bases separating them. Here the CDR3 reads CSVGGNQPQHF. The CDR3 DNA follows: TGCAGCGTTGGGGGGAATCAGCCCCAGCATTTT.

This clonotype was seen once. The rearrangement uses TRBV10-3 and TRBJ2-7, with D possibly being TRBD1 (6 bases). This CDR3 region has 16 residues. CDR1 is ENHRY and CDR2 is SYGVKD in the germline V gene. The V gene lost 4 bases and the J gene lost 2 bases, with 18 bases spanning the gap. CDR3 loop: CAISGSPRDNTYEQYF. In DNA form, the CDR3 reads TGTGCCATCAGTGGCTCCCCCCGGGACAACACCTACGAGCAGTACTTC.

V usage is TRBV20-1 and J usage is TRBJ2-2; TRBD1 might be the D (6 bases). V was trimmed by 0 bases and J by 2 bases, leaving 13 bases between them. Germline V gene sequence: CDR1 DFQATT, CDR2 SNEGSKA (reference sequence). The CDR3 runs 16 residues. CDR3 bases: TGCAGTGCTAGAGATTTTATACAGGGTAACACCGGGGAGCTGTTTTTT. This encodes CSARDFIQGNTGELFF.

This clonotype has ten or more counts. The chain recombines TRBV20-1 with TRBJ2-2, with 7 bases identical to TRBD1. The germline CDR1 and CDR2 sequences are DFQATT and SNEGSKA (reference sequence). This CDR3 contains 14 residues. The ends lost 5 bases at V and 1 base at J; junction bases unmatched: 4. The CDR3 bases are TGCAGTGCTCGACGGACAGGGAACACCGGGGAGCTGTTTTTT. Its protein product is CSARRTGNTGELFF.

This clonotype was counted a few times. J is TRBJ2-2 and V is TRBV28; no definite D call. CDR3 length: 14 amino acids. The germline V gene encodes CDR1 MDHEN and CDR2 SYDVKM. V was cut by 3 bases and J by 0 bases, with 5 bases left in between. CDR3 protein: CASSLEPNTGELFF. CDR3 in DNA: TGTGCCAGCAGTTTGGAGCCGAACACCGGGGAGCTGTTTTTT.

Worth noting for this clonotype: At one boundary the junction diverges from the germline segment, which might be a read error. The V call is TRBV5-1, the J call TRBJ2-5, with 7 bases fitting TRBD1. In germline, CDR1 is SGHRS, CDR2 YFSETQ. The CDR3 length is 15 residues. The CDR3 nucleotides are TGTGCCAGCAGCGTAGGGGACAGCTACCAAGAGACCCAGTACTTC. Its protein product is CASSVGDSYQETQYF.

The chain has TRBV29-1 and TRBJ2-5, with 8 positions matching TRBD1. Germline V lookup: CDR1 SQVTM, CDR2 ANQGSEA. V lost 5 bases and J lost 2; bases outside the gene matches: 4. The CDR3 has 13 residues. CDR3 DNA: TGCAGCGTTCCGGACAGGGCACAAGAGACCCAGTACTTC. Protein product: CSVPDRAQETQYF.

CDR3 in DNA: TGCAGTGCTGGGAATAGCGGGAGGGACCAAGAGACCCAGTACTTC. As protein: CSAGNSGRDQETQYF. V usage is TRBV20-1 and J usage is TRBJ2-5, with TRBD2 matching over 11 bases. The CDR3 has 15 amino acids. Germline assignment: CDR1 DFQATT and CDR2 SNEGSKA (reference sequence). V lost 5 bases, J lost 0 bases, and 5 bases stayed unmatched.